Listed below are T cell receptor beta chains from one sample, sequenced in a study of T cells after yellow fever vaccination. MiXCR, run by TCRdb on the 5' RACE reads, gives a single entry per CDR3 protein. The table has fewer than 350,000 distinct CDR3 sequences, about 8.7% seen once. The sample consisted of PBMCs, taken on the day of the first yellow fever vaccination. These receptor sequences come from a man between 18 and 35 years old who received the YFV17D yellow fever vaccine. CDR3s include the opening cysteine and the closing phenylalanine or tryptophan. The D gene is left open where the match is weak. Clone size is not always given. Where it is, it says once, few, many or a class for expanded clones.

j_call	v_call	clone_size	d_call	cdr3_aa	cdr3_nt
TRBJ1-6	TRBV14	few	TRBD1	CASSQSGQGSSYNSPLHF	TGTGCCAGCAGCCAATCCGGACAGGGGAGCTCCTATAATTCACCCCTCCACTTT
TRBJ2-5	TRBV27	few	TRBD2	CASSPRSGGRRETQYF	TGTGCCAGCAGTCCTCGTAGCGGGGGCCGAAGGGAGACCCAGTACTTC
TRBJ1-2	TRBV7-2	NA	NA	CASSLTQVLQGGYTF	TGTGCCAGCAGCTTGACACAGGTCCTTCAGGGGGGCTACACCTTC
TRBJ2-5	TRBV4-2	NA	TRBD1	CASSQTPGQGSETQYF	TGTGCCAGCAGCCAAACGCCGGGACAGGGTTCCGAGACCCAGTACTTC
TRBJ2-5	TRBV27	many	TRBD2	CASRGTSGGAWETQYF	TGTGCCAGCAGAGGGACTAGCGGGGGGGCTTGGGAGACCCAGTACTTC
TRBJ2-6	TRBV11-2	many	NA	CASSLAGSGANVLTF	TGTGCCAGCAGCTTAGCCGGGTCTGGGGCCAACGTCCTGACTTTC
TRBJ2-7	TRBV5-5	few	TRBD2	CASSFLAGEPQYF	TGTGCCAGCAGCTTCCTAGCGGGGGAGCCACAGTACTTC
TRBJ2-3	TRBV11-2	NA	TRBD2	CASSKWGSGSTDTQYF	TGTGCCAGCAGCAAATGGGGTAGCGGGTCTACAGATACGCAGTATTTT
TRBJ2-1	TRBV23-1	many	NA	CASSQSKGEQFF	TGCGCCAGCAGTCAATCGAAGGGTGAGCAGTTCTTC
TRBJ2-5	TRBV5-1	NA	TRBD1	CASSLEGAAETQYF	TGCGCCAGCAGCTTGGAGGGGGCCGCGGAGACCCAGTACTTC
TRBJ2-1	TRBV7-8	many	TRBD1	CASSLTGTDDNEQFF	TGTGCCAGCAGCTTGACCGGGACAGATGACAATGAGCAGTTCTTC
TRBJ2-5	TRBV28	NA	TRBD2	CASRGRGYQETQYF	TGTGCCAGCAGGGGGCGGGGGTACCAAGAGACCCAGTACTTC
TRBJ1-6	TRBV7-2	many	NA	CASSLRNSPLHF	TGTGCCAGCAGCTTACGGAATTCACCCCTCCACTTT
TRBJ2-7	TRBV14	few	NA	CASSQGWRQPRRSSYEQYF	TGTGCCAGCAGCCAAGGATGGCGACAGCCCAGAAGGAGCTCCTACGAGCAGTACTTC
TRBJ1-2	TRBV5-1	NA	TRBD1	CASSWDRVEDGYTF	TGCGCCAGCAGCTGGGACAGGGTAGAGGATGGCTACACCTTC
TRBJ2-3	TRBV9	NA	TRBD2	CASSVGRGAGTDTQYF	TGTGCCAGCAGCGTAGGGCGGGGGGCGGGCACAGATACGCAGTATTTT
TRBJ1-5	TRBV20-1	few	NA	CSARADSNQPQHF	TGCAGTGCTAGAGCCGACAGTAATCAGCCCCAGCATTTT
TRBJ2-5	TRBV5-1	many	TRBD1	CASSGQTGGETQYF	TGCGCCAGCAGCGGGCAGACAGGGGGTGAGACCCAGTACTTC
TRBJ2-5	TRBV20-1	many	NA	CSARVSAIGTQYF	TGCAGTGCTCGGGTCTCGGCAATAGGGACCCAGTACTTC
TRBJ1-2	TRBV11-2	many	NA	CASSFNSPATDSLYGYTF	TGTGCCAGCAGCTTTAACTCCCCAGCAACAGACTCCTTATATGGCTACACCTTC
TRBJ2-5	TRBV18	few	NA	CASSPDQQETQYF	TGTGCCAGCTCACCTGACCAGCAAGAGACCCAGTACTTC
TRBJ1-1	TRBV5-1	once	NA	CASSLDGPRGTEAFF	TGCGCCAGCAGCTTGGATGGGCCGAGGGGCACTGAAGCTTTCTTT
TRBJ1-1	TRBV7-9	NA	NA	CASSFPLGTEAFF	TGTGCCAGCAGCTTTCCCCTCGGCACTGAAGCTTTCTTT
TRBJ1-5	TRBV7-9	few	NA	CASSLGQSLQPQHF	TGTGCCAGCAGCTTAGGTCAGTCTCTTCAGCCCCAGCATTTT
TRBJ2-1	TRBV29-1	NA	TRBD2	CSSGTNNEQFF	TGCAGCAGCGGGACCAACAATGAGCAGTTCTTC
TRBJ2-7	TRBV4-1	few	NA	CASSHGDDYEQYF	TGCGCCAGCAGCCACGGGGACGACTACGAGCAGTACTTC
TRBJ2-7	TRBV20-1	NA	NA	CSARDSEQYF	TGCAGTGCTAGAGATAGCGAGCAGTACTTC
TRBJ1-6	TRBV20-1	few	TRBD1	CSARQGALYNSPLHF	TGCAGTGCCAGACAGGGGGCTCTGTATAATTCACCCCTCCACTTT
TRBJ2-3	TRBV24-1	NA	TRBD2	CATSDNGLAGASTDTQYF	TGTGCCACCAGTGACAATGGACTAGCGGGGGCCAGCACAGATACGCAGTATTTT
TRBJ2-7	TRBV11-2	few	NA	CASSQERSSYEQYF	TGTGCCAGCAGCCAAGAAAGGAGCTCCTACGAGCAGTACTTC
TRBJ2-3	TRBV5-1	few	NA	CASSFQVITDTQYF	TGCGCCAGCAGCTTCCAGGTGATCACAGATACGCAGTATTTT
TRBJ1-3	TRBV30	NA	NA	CAWSLPGGGNTIYF	TGTGCCTGGAGTTTACCGGGCGGCGGAAACACCATATATTTT
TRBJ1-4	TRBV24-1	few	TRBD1	CANNAGGEGFF	TGTGCCAACAACGCAGGGGGCGAAGGGTTTTTT
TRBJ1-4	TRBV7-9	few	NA	CASEGGWAEKLFF	TGTGCCAGCGAAGGAGGATGGGCCGAAAAACTGTTTTTT
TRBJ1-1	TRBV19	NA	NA	CASTLTVMNTEAFF	TGTGCCAGTACGCTGACAGTCATGAACACTGAAGCTTTCTTT
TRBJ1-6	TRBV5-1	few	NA	CASGSTYYNSPLHF	TGCGCCAGCGGTTCAACCTACTATAATTCACCCCTCCACTTT
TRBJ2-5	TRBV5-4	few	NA	CASSLWGSGSSQETQYF	TGTGCCAGCAGCTTGTGGGGATCAGGGAGCTCACAAGAGACCCAGTACTTC
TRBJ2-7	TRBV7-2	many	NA	CASSLSRGNYEQYF	TGTGCCAGCAGCTTGAGCCGGGGCAACTACGAGCAGTACTTC
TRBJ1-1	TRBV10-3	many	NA	CAINHGRGTEAFF	TGTGCCATCAACCATGGTAGGGGGACTGAAGCTTTCTTT
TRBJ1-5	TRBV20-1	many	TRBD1	CSASPGQGYVQPQHF	TGCAGTGCTTCACCGGGACAGGGGTACGTTCAGCCCCAGCATTTT
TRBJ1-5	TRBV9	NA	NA	CASSVDQGNQPQHF	TGTGCCAGCAGCGTAGATCAGGGCAATCAGCCCCAGCATTTT
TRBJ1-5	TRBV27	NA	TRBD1	CASSLLGTARQPQHF	TGTGCCAGCAGTTTGCTAGGGACAGCACGACAGCCCCAGCATTTT
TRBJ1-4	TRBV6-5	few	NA	CASSYGPLGEKLFF	TGTGCCAGCAGTTATGGACCGTTGGGAGAAAAACTGTTTTTT
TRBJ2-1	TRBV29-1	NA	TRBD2	CSVAGGVYIEQFF	TGCAGCGTAGCGGGGGGGGTCTACATTGAGCAGTTCTTC
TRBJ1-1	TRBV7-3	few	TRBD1	CASSFTGGRDTEAFF	TGTGCCAGCAGCTTTACAGGGGGCAGGGACACTGAAGCTTTCTTT
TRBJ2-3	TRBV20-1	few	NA	CSARTLGGTQYF	TGCAGTGCGAGGACCTTAGGGGGTACGCAGTATTTT
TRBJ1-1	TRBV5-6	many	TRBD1	CASSSGTGAWEAFF	TGTGCCAGCAGCTCTGGAACAGGGGCGTGGGAGGCTTTCTTT
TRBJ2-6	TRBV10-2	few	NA	CASRGAQGANVLTF	TGCGCCAGCAGGGGGGCGCAAGGGGCCAACGTCCTGACTTTC
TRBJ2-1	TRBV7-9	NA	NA	CASSLERVEQFF	TGTGCCAGCAGCTTGGAGCGAGTTGAGCAGTTCTTC
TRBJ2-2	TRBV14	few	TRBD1	CASSLRQGSYTGELFF	TGTGCCAGCAGCCTCCGACAGGGGTCGTACACCGGGGAGCTGTTTTTT
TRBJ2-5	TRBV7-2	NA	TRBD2	CASSSSGGTETQYF	TGTGCCAGCAGCTCGTCCGGGGGGACGGAGACCCAGTACTTC
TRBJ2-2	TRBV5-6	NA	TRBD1	CASSLALQGAFVTGELFF	TGTGCCAGCAGCCTGGCCTTACAGGGGGCGTTTGTCACCGGGGAGCTGTTTTTT
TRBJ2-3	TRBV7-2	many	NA	CASSLARGTQYF	TGTGCCAGCAGCTTAGCGCGTGGTACGCAGTATTTT
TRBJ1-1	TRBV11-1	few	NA	CASRPGHSNGGMNTEAFF	TGTGCCAGCAGGCCGGGACATTCCAATGGGGGAATGAACACTGAAGCTTTCTTT
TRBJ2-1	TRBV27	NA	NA	CASSLSPRYNEQFF	TGTGCCAGCAGTTTAAGTCCCCGCTACAATGAGCAGTTCTTC
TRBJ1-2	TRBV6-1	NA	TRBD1	CASRQTGMTWDGYTF	TGTGCCAGCAGACAGACAGGGATGACCTGGGATGGCTACACCTTC